Listed below are T cell receptor beta chains from one sample, sequenced in a study of T-cell memory formation after mild COVID-19. MiXCR, applied by TCRdb to the 5' RACE reads, yields one record per CDR3 protein. This sample has fewer than 350,000 distinct CDR3 sequences; approximately 18% occur once, and the top ten carry roughly 23%. Sequenced: PBMCs or a T cell subset sorted from them (not recorded which). Receptors originate from a man younger than 35 who had mild COVID-19 (a few samples of this study predate the infection). Cell type and time point are not known. Both conserved end residues are part of each CDR3. The order of the fields is CDR3 DNA, CDR3 protein, J gene, D gene, clone size, V gene. D genes are given only for firm matches. Expanded clones get a size class; other rows say once, few or many, or leave the size out.

TGTGCCAGCTTTGCCGGAAACACCATATATTTT	CASFAGNTIYF	TRBJ1-3	.	.	TRBV12-3/TRBV12-4
TGTGCCAGCAGCTTACGGGGCCAAGGAGGACAGCCCCAGCATTTT	CASSLRGQGGQPQHF	TRBJ1-5	.	few	TRBV7-2
TGCAGTGCTAGAGGGGGGATCAATCAGCCCCAGCATTTT	CSARGGINQPQHF	TRBJ1-5	.	.	TRBV20-1
TGTGCCAGCAGCCAAGATCCGCTCTTTAGCGGGGCGACAGATACGCAGTATTTT	CASSQDPLFSGATDTQYF	TRBJ2-3	TRBD2	.	TRBV3-1
TGTGCCAGTAGTATAGCCCTTTCGTACGAGCAGTACTTC	CASSIALSYEQYF	TRBJ2-7	.	few	TRBV19
TGTGCCAGCAGCTTCACTGACAGGGGGCCCCATGGCTACACCTTC	CASSFTDRGPHGYTF	TRBJ1-2	TRBD1	.	TRBV7-9
TGTGCCAGCAAACATATGATCGAGCTGGGGACAGATACGCAGTATTTT	CASKHMIELGTDTQYF	TRBJ2-3	.	few	TRBV6-6
TGCAGTGCGAGGACACGCATGAACACTGAAGCTTTCTTT	CSARTRMNTEAFF	TRBJ1-1	.	.	TRBV20-1
TGTGCCAGCAGTGATCGGGACAGAGATAATTCACCCCTCCACTTT	CASSDRDRDNSPLHF	TRBJ1-6	TRBD1	.	TRBV6-5
TGTGCCAGCATCCCCGGGATCGGAAACTCCTACGAGCAGTACTTC	CASIPGIGNSYEQYF	TRBJ2-7	.	.	TRBV7-8
TGTGCCAGCAGCTTTTCCCCTCAGGGAAACTATGGCTACACCTTC	CASSFSPQGNYGYTF	TRBJ1-2	.	.	TRBV7-6
TGTGCCAGCAGCAACGGACCGGAAGATACGCAGTATTTT	CASSNGPEDTQYF	TRBJ2-3	.	few	TRBV7-3
TGTGCCAGCTATCTGAGTGGCAATGAGCAGTTCTTC	CASYLSGNEQFF	TRBJ2-1	.	.	TRBV5-6
TGTGCCAGCAGCTTAGGGGCGCATGGCACTGAAGCTTTCTTT	CASSLGAHGTEAFF	TRBJ1-1	.	many	TRBV7-2
TGTGCCAGCAGCCAAGAAGCCCATGAGCAGTTCTTC	CASSQEAHEQFF	TRBJ2-1	.	.	TRBV4-2
TGTGCCAGCAGCTACCAGGGTTCCAAGAGAACCCAGTACTTC	CASSYQGSKRTQYF	TRBJ2-5	.	.	TRBV7-2
TGTGCCAGCAGCGTAACAACTAGCGGAAGCACAGATACGCAGTATTTT	CASSVTTSGSTDTQYF	TRBJ2-3	TRBD2	.	TRBV9
TGTGCCAGCAGCCGCCGTGTGTACACAGATACGCAGTATTTT	CASSRRVYTDTQYF	TRBJ2-3	.	.	TRBV7-2
TGCGCCAGCAGCCGCGGGGGGGCAGCAGATACGCAGTATTTT	CASSRGGAADTQYF	TRBJ2-3	TRBD2	few	TRBV4-3
TGTGCCAGCAGTTTAGACAGGGGAAATTACTATAATTCACCCCTCCACTTT	CASSLDRGNYYNSPLHF	TRBJ1-6	TRBD1	.	TRBV12-3/TRBV12-4
TGCGCCAGCAGCCTGGGAACGACTCCGAACACCGGGGAGCTGTTTTTT	CASSLGTTPNTGELFF	TRBJ2-2	.	few	TRBV5-1
TGTGCCAGCAGGACTAGCGGGGGGAACAATGAGCAGTTCTTC	CASRTSGGNNEQFF	TRBJ2-1	TRBD2	.	TRBV4-2
TGTGCCAGCAGAAGGACAGGGACTAACTATGGCTACACCTTC	CASRRTGTNYGYTF	TRBJ1-2	TRBD1	.	TRBV6-5
TGTGCCAGCAGTTCAGCGGGACTAGAGGAGGAGACCCAGTACTTC	CASSSAGLEEETQYF	TRBJ2-5	TRBD2	.	TRBV12-3/TRBV12-4
TGCAGCGTAGCGCCCCCCGGGACGGACCCTCCGACCCAGTACTTC	CSVAPPGTDPPTQYF	TRBJ2-5	.	.	TRBV29-1
TGCAGCGTTGAGGGCAGCCGCACAGATACGCAGTATTTT	CSVEGSRTDTQYF	TRBJ2-3	.	.	TRBV29-1
TGTGCCAGCAGCATAGCCGGCCTAGACAATGAGCAGTTCTTC	CASSIAGLDNEQFF	TRBJ2-1	.	.	TRBV7-9
TGTGCCAGCAGCCAAGACTGGGGGGGCCCCAGGGCCTACGAGCAGTACTTC	CASSQDWGGPRAYEQYF	TRBJ2-7	.	.	TRBV4-2
TGTGCCAGCAGTCCCTTACTAGCGGGGCCTGCAGATACGCAGTATTTT	CASSPLLAGPADTQYF	TRBJ2-3	TRBD2	.	TRBV12-3/TRBV12-4